A single sample gave rise to the 3 T cell receptor beta chains below, sequenced in a study of tumour-infiltrating T cells in Burkitt lymphoma. Method: immunoSEQ multiplex PCR; TCRdb's copy keeps in-frame clones and lacks some. The table shows 5,000 to 6,000 clones, with more than 8% occurring only once. Sequencing was performed on tumor tissue. Every receptor here comes from a human donor with diffuse large B-cell lymphoma.

J is TRBJ2-1 and V is TRBV4-2; 9 bases are a match to TRBD2. There are 16 residues in the CDR3. The V gene's germline CDR1 is LGHNA and CDR2 YNFKEQ. V lost 1 base and J lost 7; bases outside the gene matches: 8. In DNA form, the CDR3 reads TGTGCCAGCAGCCAAGGAGCGGGGGGCGGTGAGAATGAGCAGTTCTTC. Its protein is CASSQGAGGGENEQFF.

The chain couples TRBV10-2 to TRBJ1-5; 8 nucleotides align to TRBD1. The CDR3 consists of 17 residues. The V and J ends lost 0 bases and 3 bases, in that order; junction bases with no gene match: 7. Germline V gene sequence: CDR1 WSHSY, CDR2 SAAADI. CDR3 bases: TGCGCCAGCAGTGAGTCGGCAGGGGGCGATCCCAATCAGCCCCAGCATTTT. Translation: CASSESAGGDPNQPQHF.

The rearrangement joins TRBV5-8 to TRBJ1-2; the match to TRBD1 covers 7 bases. This CDR3 has 15 residues. The germline CDR1 and CDR2 sequences are SGHTS and YDEGEE. The J segment lost 4 bases and the V segment lost 2 bases, leaving 8 bases of the junction unmatched. CDR3 bases: TGTGCCAGCAGCTTTTGGGAGGGGGCAGTCTATGGCTACACCTTC. This gives the protein CASSFWEGAVYGYTF.